Listed below are T cell receptor beta chains from one sample, sequenced in a study of regulatory T cells in long-lasting Graves disease. TCRdb reprocessed the multiplex PCR reads with MiXCR, giving one entry per CDR3 protein. The data contain over 500,000 distinct CDR3 sequences, 16% of them singletons. These records were also assigned to another study, of T cells in Graves' hyperthyroidism and ophthalmopathy.

The material was peripheral blood mononuclear cells (PBMCs), obtained at new diagnosis, from a patient treated with antithyroid drugs. The source of these receptors is a woman under 40 with Graves disease. Each CDR3 is given with its conserved first and last residue. D genes are given only for firm matches. Some rows mark clone size as missing; the rest say once, few, many or name a class of expanded clone.

TRBJ2-1 | TRBV12-3/TRBV12-4 | - | TRBD1 | TGTGCCAGCAGTTCAACAGGGGAGACCTACAATGAGCAGTTCTTC | CASSSTGETYNEQFF
TRBJ2-1 | TRBV20-1 | - | - | TGCAGTGCTACCTTTCTACAGGGTAGGTTAAATGAGCAGTTCTTC | CSATFLQGRLNEQFF
TRBJ1-2 | TRBV14 | - | - | TGTGCCAGCCGGCGAACAGGGACAACGTATCGCGGTGGCTACACCTTC | CASRRTGTTYRGGYTF
TRBJ2-7 | TRBV6-1 | few | - | TGTGCCTCCCACGGCTCTAGAGAAACCTACGAGCAGTACTTC | CASHGSRETYEQYF
TRBJ1-1 | TRBV19 | - | - | TGTGCCAGTAGTATGTTGGGGTATGGAGCTTTCTTT | CASSMLGYGAFF
TRBJ2-1 | TRBV10-2 | many | - | TGTGCCAGCACCAACTACAATGAGCAGTTCTTC | CASTNYNEQFF
TRBJ1-5 | TRBV13 | - | TRBD1 | TGTGCCAGCAGCTTTTCCGGGACAGGGCATCTCGAGCCCCAGCATTTT | CASSFSGTGHLEPQHF
TRBJ2-7 | TRBV30 | many | TRBD1 | TGTGCCTGGATCCTTGGACAGGGGACAACCTACGAGCAGTACTTC | CAWILGQGTTYEQYF
TRBJ1-1 | TRBV27 | many | TRBD1 | TGTGCCAGCAGTCCAGGGGACAGGCCGAACACTGAAGCTTTCTTT | CASSPGDRPNTEAFF
TRBJ1-4 | TRBV5-1 | - | - | TGCGCCAGCAGCTTATCCCAGGGATTAAATGAAAAACTGTTTTTT | CASSLSQGLNEKLFF
TRBJ2-1 | TRBV20-1 | many | TRBD2 | TGCAGTGTGAGTCCGGGGACTAGCTCCTACAATGAGCAGTTCTTC | CSVSPGTSSYNEQFF
TRBJ1-3 | TRBV7-9 | - | - | TGTGCCAGCAGCCTACAACCCCTGACCTACTCTGGAAACACCATATATTTT | CASSLQPLTYSGNTIYF
TRBJ1-5 | TRBV28 | few | - | TGTGCCAGCAGTTTATTCCGTGGAGAGTTCCGTCAGCCCCAGCATTTT | CASSLFRGEFRQPQHF
TRBJ2-2 | TRBV29-1 | - | TRBD2 | TGCAGCGTTTTAGCGGGAGCCGGGGAGCTGTTTTTT | CSVLAGAGELFF
TRBJ2-5 | TRBV7-9 | - | - | TGTGCCAGCAGTTCTCCGGGACGTAAGTTTGAGACCCAGTACTTC | CASSSPGRKFETQYF
TRBJ2-1 | TRBV11-2 | many | - | TGTGCCAGCAGCTTTTCGACAGGATACAATGAGCAGTTCTTC | CASSFSTGYNEQFF
TRBJ2-2 | TRBV9 | - | TRBD1 | TGTGCCAGCAGCGAGGGGGACAGGGCCACCGGGGAGCTGTTTTTT | CASSEGDRATGELFF
TRBJ2-1 | TRBV20-1 | - | TRBD2 | TGCAGTGCTCGAAAACCGGGACTAGCGGATCGCAATGAGCAGTTCTTC | CSARKPGLADRNEQFF
TRBJ1-5 | TRBV19 | few | - | TGTGCCAGTAGTAGGCCGGACAAACAGCATAGCAATCAGCCCCAGCATTTT | CASSRPDKQHSNQPQHF
TRBJ2-7 | TRBV25-1 | - | TRBD1 | TGTGCCAGCGGAGGACAGGGGGCCCGCGAGCAGTACTTC | CASGGQGAREQYF
TRBJ2-3 | TRBV28 | many | TRBD2 | TGTGCCAGCAGCACCGGGAGGATGGCAGATACGCAGTATTTT | CASSTGRMADTQYF
TRBJ2-7 | TRBV3-1 | many | - | TGTGCCAGCAGCAAAGGTCCCTGGATCTACGAGCAGTACTTC | CASSKGPWIYEQYF
TRBJ1-4 | TRBV3-1 | - | - | TGTGCCAGCAGCCAAGATTTTCGGACTGGCGATAATGAAAAACTGTTTTTT | CASSQDFRTGDNEKLFF
TRBJ2-3 | TRBV5-4 | few | TRBD2 | TGTGCCAGCAGCTTGTTGGGGGGGGGCACAGATACGCAGTATTTT | CASSLLGGGTDTQYF
TRBJ2-3 | TRBV5-1 | many | TRBD1 | TGCGCCAGCAGCTTGGATAAGGGGGCGATTACAGATACGCAGTATTTT | CASSLDKGAITDTQYF
TRBJ1-5 | TRBV29-1 | many | - | TGCAGCGCCAAGGACGGGAATCAGCCCCAGCATTTT | CSAKDGNQPQHF
TRBJ1-6 | TRBV2 | few | - | TGTGCCAGCAGGACACCCTATAATTCACCCCTCCACTTT | CASRTPYNSPLHF
TRBJ1-1 | TRBV20-1 | - | - | TGCAGTGCTAACCCCCTCCCTTTGTACACTGAAGCTTTCTTT | CSANPLPLYTEAFF
TRBJ2-7 | TRBV5-1 | - | TRBD1 | TGCGCCAGCAGCTCGGTCTACGGGACAGGGGTTGAGCAGTACTTC | CASSSVYGTGVEQYF
TRBJ2-5 | TRBV6-2/TRBV6-3 | many | TRBD2 | TGTGCCATAGGACTAGCGGGAGTGGGTGAGACCCAGTACTTC | CAIGLAGVGETQYF
TRBJ2-7 | TRBV15 | - | - | TGTGCCACCAGCACCCTCGGGGGCGGGACGCGGAGCTACGAGCAGTACTTC | CATSTLGGGTRSYEQYF
TRBJ2-3 | TRBV19 | few | TRBD1 | TGTGCCAGTAAGCCAACTCGGACAGGGCACAAAGATACGCAGTATTTT | CASKPTRTGHKDTQYF
TRBJ1-3 | TRBV14 | few | - | TGTGCCAGCAGCCAAAGCTACTCTGGAAACACCATATATTTT | CASSQSYSGNTIYF
TRBJ2-1 | TRBV5-1 | - | - | TGCGCCAGCAGTCACCGGGACAGCGGGGAGCAGTTCTTC | CASSHRDSGEQFF
TRBJ1-5 | TRBV7-2 | many | - | TGTGCCAGCAGCCGAGGGGAGGATAGCAATCAGCCCCAGCATTTT | CASSRGEDSNQPQHF
TRBJ2-2 | TRBV19 | - | - | TGTGCCAGTAGCCGGGACGTTAGGACCGGGGAGCTGTTTTTT | CASSRDVRTGELFF
TRBJ2-7 | TRBV20-1 | few | - | TGCAGTGCTAGTGCAGGGCCTAGCGAGCAGTACTTC | CSASAGPSEQYF
TRBJ2-7 | TRBV28 | - | TRBD1 | TGTGCCAGCAGTTTGGGGGGACAGGGTAACGAGCAGTACTTC | CASSLGGQGNEQYF
TRBJ1-2 | TRBV7-3 | few | - | TGTGCCAGCAGCTTAGCGCTGGGGGAAGGCTACACCTTC | CASSLALGEGYTF
TRBJ2-1 | TRBV7-2 | many | - | TGTGCCACTACGGGACAAATTGGGGATGAGCAGTTCTTC | CATTGQIGDEQFF
TRBJ2-7 | TRBV30 | - | TRBD2 | TGTGCCTGGATGGGAGCGGGAGGTCTTAGATCCGAGCAGTACTTC | CAWMGAGGLRSEQYF
TRBJ1-6 | TRBV25-1 | few | - | TGTGCCAGCAGTGAGACACCCCACGGTCTCGCAGGGTCATATAATTCACCCCTCCACTTT | CASSETPHGLAGSYNSPLHF